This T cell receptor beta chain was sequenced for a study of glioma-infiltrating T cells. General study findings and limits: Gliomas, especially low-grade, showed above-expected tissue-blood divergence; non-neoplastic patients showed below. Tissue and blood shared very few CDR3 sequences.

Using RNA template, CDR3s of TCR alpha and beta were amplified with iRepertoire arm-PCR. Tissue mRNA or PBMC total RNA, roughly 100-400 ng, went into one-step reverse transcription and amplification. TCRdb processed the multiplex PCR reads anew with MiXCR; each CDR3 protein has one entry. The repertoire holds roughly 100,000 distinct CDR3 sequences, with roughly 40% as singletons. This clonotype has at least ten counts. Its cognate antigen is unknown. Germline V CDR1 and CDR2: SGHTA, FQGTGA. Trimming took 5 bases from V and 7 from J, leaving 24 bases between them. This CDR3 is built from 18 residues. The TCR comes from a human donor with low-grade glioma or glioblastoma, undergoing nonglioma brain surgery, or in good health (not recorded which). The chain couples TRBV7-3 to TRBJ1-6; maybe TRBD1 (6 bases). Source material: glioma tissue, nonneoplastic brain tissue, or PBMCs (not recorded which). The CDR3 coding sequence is TGTGCCAGCAGCCCCAAAAGGGGGGGTCAGGGGAACAATTCACCCCTCCACTTT. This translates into CASSPKRGGQGNNSPLHF.